This TCR beta chain comes out of a study of vaccination and CD4 T cells after COVID-19. Study details: Post-COVID samples were collected a median around 99 days following diagnosis, spanning 35 to 161.

This clonotype was seen only once. The target antigen is unknown. The Oncomine TCR Beta short-read assay was applied to DNA of cultured CD4+ T cells. From the PCR reads, TCRdb called clonotypes with MiXCR, one entry per CDR3 protein. The repertoire holds 25,000 to 30,000 distinct CDR3 sequences, with around 60% as singletons. Noted treatment: approximately 10-day PBMC culture with coronavirus spike peptide pools or control peptides (ViraFEST assay). Findings and caveats of the study: Vaccine-specific clones numbering 304 of 307 showed spike mono-reactivity in convalescent patients.

The TCR was taken from a human donor who received a COVID-19 vaccine. The sequencing here drew on CD4+ T cells from blood, cultured in vitro, taken after SARS-CoV-2 vaccination.

CDR3 protein: CATSDRTGGASDTQYF. CDR3 DNA: TGTGCCACCAGTGATCGCACCGGGGGGGCATCAGATACGCAGTATTTT. This chain links TRBV24-1 with TRBJ2-3; 8 bases line up with TRBD2. The V gene end was trimmed by 3 bases and the J gene end by 4 bases; junction bases not matched to a gene: 8. Per germline, CDR1 KGHDR and CDR2 SFDVKD. The CDR3 covers 16 residues.